This T cell receptor beta chain stems from a study of glioma-infiltrating T cells listed by TCRdb under 2016. Study-level background: TCR alpha- and beta-chain repertoires were sequenced from glioma tissue, non-neoplastic brain tissue and matched peripheral blood mononuclear cells. To gauge divergence between tissue and blood T-cell populations, every tissue-infiltrating repertoire was compared against the peripheral blood repertoire from the same patient. The paired cohort comprised three low-grade glioma patients, roughly 8 primary glioblastoma patients and three non-glioma patients contributing non-neoplastic brain tissue.

The iRepertoire nested amplicon-rescue multiplex PCR (arm-PCR) platform was used to amplify TCR alpha and beta CDR3 regions from RNA. One-step reverse transcription and amplification used roughly 100-450 ng of tissue mRNA or PBMC total RNA as input. Following bead purification, Illumina adapters were added through a secondary multiplex PCR, and the libraries were then gel-purified between 200 and 400 bp. Internal 6-nucleotide barcodes were carried by the libraries and were used for demultiplexing. Libraries were sequenced on an Illumina MiSeq with 2x220 or 2x250 nucleotide paired-end reads. Concerning the study's data processing: Paired reads were merged using FLASH 1.2.11 and aligned with BWA-MEM to the GRCh37 human genome, and TRA and TRB reads were then extracted. V and J assignment used an IMGT-derived reference of cassette sequences and CDR3 motifs that included pseudogenes. Reads were translated in three frames, and productive CDR3s were defined by a C…FGXG motif without stop codons. Clonotypes were defined as unique combinations of V-J cassette pair and CDR3 amino acid sequence. Filtering of reads was based on Hamming distance, with the threshold set by the sequence error rate of each sample in mapped regions. TCRdb reran the public reads through fastp at Q25 and MiXCR, keeping productive beta chains. A single entry per CDR3 protein holds the most common genes and DNA from its merged rows. Clone size and V and J calls follow TCRdb, not the original study. The sample includes about 89,000 distinct CDR3 sequences, with under 30% observed a single time. The biggest ten clones account for over 5.5% of the sample.

Looking up the germline V gene yields CDR1 MNHNS and CDR2 SASEGT. From its cysteine to its phenylalanine, the CDR3 spans 11 amino acids. Left in the record is the CDR3 DNA by itself, 33 bases read in frame from the first base. Cut back by 8 bases and 1 base, the V and J ends lie 5 bases apart. This clonotype has a count of ten or more. The antigen it recognizes is unknown. Nothing much larger sits one base from this clone, and base qualities are not available. Paper-wide results and their limitations: Group comparisons rested on small numbers: three non-neoplastic, three low-grade glioma and under ten glioblastoma patients. Tissue and blood shared very few CDR3 sequences, a result attributed to high CDR3 diversity and limited sampling. VJ-independent divergence between tissue and blood was below expectation in non-neoplastic patients but above expectation in all gliomas, especially low-grade gliomas.

Source material: glioma tissue, nonneoplastic brain tissue, or PBMCs (not recorded which). The sequence came from a human donor with low-grade glioma or glioblastoma, undergoing nonglioma brain surgery, or in good health (not recorded which). The chain couples TRBV6-1 to TRBJ1-1; a confident D gene designation cannot be given. The DNA sequence reads TGTGCCAGCCGTCGGAACACTGAAGCTTTCTTT. It is translated as CASRRNTEAFF.